Following are 18 T cell receptor beta chains from one sample sequenced in a study of T cells after yellow fever vaccination. Each CDR3 protein gets one entry after TCRdb re-called the 5' RACE reads with MiXCR. The sample contains 200,000 to 250,000 distinct CDR3 sequences, about 7% of which appear only once. Material: CD4+ T cells sorted from PBMCs, obtained 15 days after the yellow fever booster vaccination. The receptors here all came from a man aged 25-45 years who received the YFV17D yellow fever vaccine.

This chain links TRBV20-1 with TRBJ2-3, with unresolved D. This CDR3 contains 15 residues. V shed 3 bases and J shed 0 bases, with 13 bases lying between them. Germline CDR1 reads DFQATT; CDR2 reads SNEGSKA (reference sequence). CDR3 amino acids: CSASRRTPSTDTQYF. The CDR3 coding sequence is TGCAGTGCTAGTCGGCGTACCCCTAGCACAGATACGCAGTATTTT.

This clonotype was detected many times. The CDR3 is CASSFGTSGRTGAEQFF. CDR3 coding DNA: TGTGCCAGCAGTTTTGGGACTAGCGGGAGGACCGGGGCGGAGCAGTTCTTC. The chain joins TRBV27 to TRBJ2-1; the match to TRBD2 covers 15 bases. The J segment lost 10 bases and the V segment lost 3 bases, leaving 10 bases of the junction unmatched. This CDR3 is built from 17 residues. CDR1 is MNHEY, CDR2 SMNVEV, per germline (reference sequence).

J is TRBJ1-2 and V is TRBV20-1, with a possible D match to TRBD1 (6 bases). CDR3 length: 12 residues. The germline V gene encodes CDR1 DFQATT and CDR2 SNEGSKA (reference sequence). Trimming pared 0 bases from V and 8 bases from J, leaving 10 bases between. The CDR3 sequence: CSARDDRTGYTF. CDR3 coding DNA: TGCAGTGCTAGAGACGACAGGACAGGCTACACCTTC.

As to this clonotype: This may stem from a read error, because a much larger clone lies one nucleotide away. CDR3 loop: CCARDAGYEQFF. The CDR3 nucleotides are TGCTGTGCTAGGGATGCAGGATATGAGCAGTTCTTC. The chain recombines TRBV20-1 with TRBJ2-1; D unclear. The CDR3 covers 12 residues. CDR1 is DFQATT, CDR2 SNEGSKA, per germline (reference sequence).

This clonotype was recorded a few times. This chain joins TRBV7-3 and TRBJ2-1; no clear D gene. V was cut by 0 bases and J by 7 bases, with 7 bases left in between. CDR3 size: 13 residues. CDR1 is SGHTA and CDR2 is FQGTGA in the germline V gene. For the CDR3, the DNA is TGTGCCAGCAGCTTAACGTTCACTAATGAGCAGTTCTTC. This codes for CASSLTFTNEQFF.

This chain joins TRBV20-1 and TRBJ1-6, with D tentatively TRBD1 (6 bases). The CDR3 contains 13 residues. In germline, CDR1 is DFQATT, CDR2 SNEGSKA (reference sequence). V lost 5 bases to trimming and J lost 8 bases, with 13 bases between them. The CDR3 nucleotides are TGCAGTGCTCAGGGGTTTTGGGATTCACCCCTCCACTTT. Protein product: CSAQGFWDSPLHF.

This clonotype was observed a handful of times. V is TRBV7-2 and J is TRBJ2-3; D may be TRBD2 (8 bases). Trimming took 6 bases from V and 9 from J, leaving 25 bases between them. Per the germline V gene, CDR1 is SGHTA and CDR2 is FQGNSA. The CDR3 is 16 amino acids. CDR3 region: CASRSTGANGGGTQYF. The DNA for the CDR3 is TGTGCCAGCAGATCTACAGGGGCAAACGGGGGGGGAACGCAGTATTTT.

This clonotype was seen a handful of times. This sequence joins TRBV7-2 and TRBJ1-5; D is unresolved. The CDR3 sequence is 13 residues long. Germline CDR1 reads SGHTA; CDR2 reads FQGNSA. Trimming left V 2 bases short and J 5 bases short, with 7 bases between. CDR3 loop: CASSLMRDQPQHF. The CDR3, as DNA: TGTGCCAGCAGCTTAATGAGGGATCAGCCCCAGCATTTT.

The V gene is TRBV3-1, the J gene TRBJ1-4; tentative D call: TRBD1 (5 bases). Deletions cut 0 bases from V and 7 bases from J, with 15 bases between. The CDR3 spans 16 residues. CDR1 and CDR2 from the germline V gene are LGHDT and YNNKEL (reference sequence). The CDR3 DNA sequence: TGTGCCAGCAGCCAAGATGAGAACAGGCCTTTTGAAAAACTGTTTTTT. Residues: CASSQDENRPFEKLFF.

This clonotype was observed many times. V gene TRBV5-5 combines with J gene TRBJ2-7, with D perhaps given as TRBD1 or TRBD2 (5 bases each). Germline V gene data show CDR1 as SGHKS and CDR2 as YYEKEE (reference sequence). V lost 5 bases to trimming and J lost 6 bases, with 18 bases between them. The CDR3 covers 14 residues. This chain's CDR3 is CASSARWQGAEQYF. The CDR3 nucleotides are TGTGCCAGCAGTGCCCGGTGGCAGGGAGCCGAGCAGTACTTC.

This clonotype was observed a handful of times. This chain connects TRBV7-9 to TRBJ2-7; D possibly corresponds to TRBD1 (6 bases). CDR1 and CDR2 from the germline V gene are SEHNR and FQNEAQ (reference sequence). The V and J ends lost 5 bases and 9 bases respectively, with 11 bases between them. This CDR3 spans 11 amino acids. The DNA of the CDR3 is TGTGCCAGCAGCACAGGGTTGGTGCAGTACTTC. Translation gives CASSTGLVQYF.

The genes are TRBV24-1 and TRBJ2-3; 9 nucleotides agree with TRBD2. Germline CDR1 reads KGHDR; CDR2 reads SFDVKD. The CDR3 loop spans 16 amino acids. Trimming cost V 2 bases and J 4 bases; bases outside gene matches: 6. CDR3 in amino acids: CATSDSRAGGPDTQYF. CDR3 in DNA: TGTGCCACCAGTGATTCAAGAGCGGGAGGCCCAGATACGCAGTATTTT.

V gene TRBV20-1 combines with J gene TRBJ2-1; 12 bases line up with TRBD2. V gave up 8 bases and J gave up 2 bases; unmatched junction bases: 7. This CDR3 is built from 15 residues. Germline V lookup: CDR1 DFQATT, CDR2 SNEGSKA (reference sequence). The CDR3 DNA reads as TGCAGTCAAATGAGGACTAGCGGGACCTACAATGAGCAGTTCTTC. It is translated as CSQMRTSGTYNEQFF.

This clonotype appeared a few times. V gene TRBV5-1 combines with J gene TRBJ2-3, with D possibly matching TRBD2 (5 bases). The V and J ends lost 3 bases and 3 bases respectively, with 17 bases between them. Germline V gives CDR1 SGHRS, CDR2 YFSETQ. The length of the CDR3 is 16 residues. The CDR3 DNA is TGCGCCAGCAGCTATGCGGGTGGGAAGAGGACAGATACGCAGTATTTT. Its translation: CASSYAGGKRTDTQYF.

The table lists this clonotype with many counts. The chain has TRBV7-2 and TRBJ2-1, with 13 bases aligning to TRBD2. Per the germline V gene, CDR1 is SGHTA and CDR2 is FQGNSA. The CDR3 is 17 amino acids. With 1 base clipped from V and 5 bases from J, the junction kept 5 bases outside the gene matches. Here the CDR3 reads CASSLGLAGGWDNEQFF. The DNA for the CDR3 is TGTGCCAGCAGCTTAGGACTAGCGGGAGGTTGGGACAATGAGCAGTTCTTC.

This clonotype was seen a few times. The chain joins TRBV7-8 to TRBJ1-3; perhaps TRBD1 as D (6 bases). The CDR3 is 17 residues long. Germline CDR1 reads SGHVS; CDR2 reads FQNEAQ. The ends were cut back, 5 bases at V and 0 bases at J, with 17 bases in the middle. Here the CDR3 reads CASSPRGGTLSGNTIYF. CDR3 DNA: TGTGCCAGCAGCCCCCGAGGGGGAACCCTCTCTGGAAACACCATATATTTT.

The chain has TRBV5-1 and TRBJ2-5; D remains ambiguous. CDR1 and CDR2 from the germline V gene are SGHRS and YFSETQ. The CDR3 extends over 15 amino acids. V lost 3 bases and J 1 base, leaving 13 bases between the germline ends. In DNA form, the CDR3 reads TGCGCCAGCAGCTCCCGCGAACAGATCCAAGAGACCCAGTACTTC. Protein: CASSSREQIQETQYF.

At least ten counts were recorded for this clonotype. The V call is TRBV18, the J call TRBJ2-5, with no clear D. The ends were cut back, 3 bases at V and 4 bases at J, with 9 bases in the middle. Germline-derived CDR1 and CDR2 are KGHSH and LQKENI. The CDR3 has 13 amino acids. Written as DNA, the CDR3 is TGTGCCAGCTCACCGGGGATTTCAGAGACCCAGTACTTC. Its translation: CASSPGISETQYF.